This T cell receptor (beta chain) was obtained from a study of T cell responses to AZD1222 COVID-19 vaccine (dated by TCRdb to 2020 to 2022). Concerning the study at large: Because spike-specific TCR depth and breadth did not differ between the two schedules, AZD1222 recipients who got a second dose at roughly 4 weeks were pooled with those who got a second dose at roughly 12 weeks. TCR sequencing was performed for 233 trial participants, of whom 200 to 220 were given two doses of AZD1222 and some 25 were given two doses of MenACWY control vaccine. Trial participants were enrolled into age subgroups of 18-55, 56-69 and 70-plus years, which contained approximately 150, 28 and 58 TCR-sequenced participants, respectively.

The CDR3 regions of human TCRbeta chains were analyzed by immunosequencing. The paper's processing steps were these. Repertoire TCRs were checked for matches against a reference library of SARS-CoV-2-specific TCRs that had been generated using the MIRA antigen-specificity platform. Breadth was defined as the fraction of unique TCRs that were SARS-CoV-2-associated. Depth was defined as the fraction of total T cells that were SARS-CoV-2-associated. Each spike-specific TCR was assigned to its reactive spike region and to a CD4 or CD8 class using the MIRA data. Log10-transformed breadth and depth values were compared by one-way ANOVA with Sidak's multiple comparisons tests. TCRdb holds this immuneACCESS table with in-frame rearrangements only. Some clones are missing; in checked studies, unresolved V genes explain under half, and the rest has no known cause. The V and J calls and clone size come from that table; D and trimming were worked out from the DNA. The sample table lists roughly 100,000 clones, around nine tenths of them with a count of one. The ten largest clones represent around 3.5% of the sample.

Counted from cysteine to phenylalanine, this CDR3 has 16 amino acids. Only the CDR3 region is kept as DNA, spanning 48 bases read in frame from base 1. CDR1 MNHEY and CDR2 SVGAGI were looked up in the germline V gene. V is cut by 0 bases and J by 6 bases, and the space between the germline ends is 17 bases. The sample's time point, from its label and the paper: baseline before first vaccination. Vaccinee samples were obtained from the UK trials COV001 and COV002, which included a single-blind randomized controlled phase 2/3 trial of AZD1222 (ChAdOx1 nCoV-19) in healthy adults. Trial participant PBMC samples were collected at day 0 and day 28 after the second dose for TCRbeta chain sequencing. The research as a whole found: After two AZD1222 doses, both the breadth and the depth of spike-specific TCRs were significantly higher than at day 0 and than in MenACWY recipients. Reportedly, close to half of the unique spike-specific TCRs recognized epitopes lying outside the regions that are mutated in the B.1.351 and B.1.1.7 variants. The 56-69-year group was small, and its depth increase did not reach significance, likely because of low power. The whole spike protein was spanned by vaccine-associated CD4 TCRs, and dominant responses were seen in regions 160-218 and 743-854. Only five or six AZD1222 recipients were SARS-CoV-2 seropositive at baseline, limiting conclusions about previously exposed vaccinees. Participants were mostly white British and included more females than males, and it was suggested by the authors that clonal diversity may have been underestimated. No day 14 peak-response samples were available, so repertoires were characterized only after the peak T cell response.

As regards this clone: Its antigen is unknown. No qualities accompany the bases; no much larger clone lies one base away.

The TCR was taken from an adult in good health. Sequencing was performed on peripheral blood, taken on day 0 of AZD1222 vaccination. The V and J segments used are TRBV6-5 and TRBJ1-2; possibly the D gene is TRBD1, per 6 matching bases. The sequenced DNA is TGTGCCAGCAGTTACTCGATCCCCACAGGGATCGATGGCTACACCTTC. Its protein is CASSYSIPTGIDGYTF.